This is a list of T cell receptor beta chains from one sample in a study of blood T cell repertoires in COVID-19. Only in-frame clones appear in the TCRdb table, and some are missing; sequencing was by immunoSEQ multiplex PCR. Among 150,000 to 200,000 clones listed, 78% were seen once. The sample was peripheral blood. All receptors derive from a woman older than 75 with active or convalescent COVID-19. Both conserved end residues are part of each CDR3. D genes are given only for firm matches. The size of a clone is reported for some rows only, either as once, few or many, or as a class for expanded clones.

v_gene	d_gene	j_gene	abundance	CDR3nt	CDR3aa
TRBV14	.	TRBJ1-4	once	TGTGCCAGCGGGGATAGGGCGGACAGAGGAAAACTGTTTTTT	CASGDRADRGKLFF
TRBV6-2/TRBV6-3	.	TRBJ2-7	.	TGTGCCAGCAGTTATTCGACAGGTCCCTACGAGCAGTACTTC	CASSYSTGPYEQYF
TRBV7-8	.	TRBJ2-7	.	TGTGCCAGCAGCTTAGGAGCGGGCGGCTACGAGCAGTACTTC	CASSLGAGGYEQYF
TRBV5-1	.	TRBJ1-2	.	TGCGCCAGCAGCTCGCAGGGTACTGGTGGCTACACCTTC	CASSSQGTGGYTF
TRBV2	.	TRBJ2-7	.	TGTGCCAGCAGTACGGCCTACGAGCAGTACTTC	CASSTAYEQYF
TRBV6-5	TRBD1	TRBJ1-2	.	TGTGCCAGCAGAATAAGTATGGGGACAGCTTATGGCTACACCTTC	CASRISMGTAYGYTF
TRBV28	.	TRBJ1-2	.	TGTGCCAGCAGTTTAACCAACAGGGCTCGAGGCTACACCTTC	CASSLTNRARGYTF
TRBV28	TRBD1	TRBJ1-2	.	TGTGCCAGCGTTGACAGGGCTAACTATGGCTACACCTTC	CASVDRANYGYTF
TRBV5-6	.	TRBJ1-4	.	TGTGCCAGCAGCTTGGCCTTAAAGGAGGTCTCTGAAAAACTGTTTTTT	CASSLALKEVSEKLFF
TRBV2	.	TRBJ2-1	once	TGTGCCAGCAGTGACTGGGGGGGCGATGAGCAGTTCTTC	CASSDWGGDEQFF
TRBV5-1	.	TRBJ1-2	.	TGCGCCAGCAACCCAGGCTCGGGGAATAGTGGCTACACCTTC	CASNPGSGNSGYTF
TRBV2	TRBD1	TRBJ2-1	.	TGTGCCAGCAGTGAAGTGGGACAGGTATACAATGAGCAGTTCTTC	CASSEVGQVYNEQFF
TRBV19	TRBD1	TRBJ1-1	.	TGTGCCAGTAGTATGACGACAGGGAGCACTGAAGCTTTCTTT	CASSMTTGSTEAFF
TRBV5-1	TRBD1	TRBJ1-4	.	TGCGCCAGCAGCTCAGCGCCGTTCTCAGGGGGCTCAGGCGAAAAACTGTTTTTT	CASSSAPFSGGSGEKLFF
TRBV7-8	.	TRBJ1-3	.	TGTGCCAGCAGCTTAGGGACAAAAGGGCAGGGAAACTCTGGAAACACCATATATTTT	CASSLGTKGQGNSGNTIYF
TRBV27	TRBD1	TRBJ2-7	.	TGTGCCAGCAGTTTCGGGACAGGGGGCTACGAGCAGTACTTC	CASSFGTGGYEQYF
TRBV18	.	TRBJ2-3	.	TGTGCCAGCTCACCAGCTAGAACCACAGATACGCAGTATTTT	CASSPARTTDTQYF